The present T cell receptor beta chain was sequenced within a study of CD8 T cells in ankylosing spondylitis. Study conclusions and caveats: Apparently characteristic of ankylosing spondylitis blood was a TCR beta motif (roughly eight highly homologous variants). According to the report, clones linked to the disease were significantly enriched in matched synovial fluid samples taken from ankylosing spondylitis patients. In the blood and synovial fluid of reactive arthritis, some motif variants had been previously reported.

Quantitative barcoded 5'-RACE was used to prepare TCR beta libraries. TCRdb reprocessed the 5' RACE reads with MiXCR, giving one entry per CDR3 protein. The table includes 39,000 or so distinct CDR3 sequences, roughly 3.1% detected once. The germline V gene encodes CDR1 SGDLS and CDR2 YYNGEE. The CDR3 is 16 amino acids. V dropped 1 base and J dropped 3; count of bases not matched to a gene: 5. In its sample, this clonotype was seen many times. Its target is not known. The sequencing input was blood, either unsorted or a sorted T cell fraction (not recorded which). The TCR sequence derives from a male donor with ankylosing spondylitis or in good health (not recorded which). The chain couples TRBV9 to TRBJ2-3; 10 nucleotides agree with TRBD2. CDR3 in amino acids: CASSVRVAGGTDTQYF. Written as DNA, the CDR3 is TGTGCCAGCAGCGTACGGGTAGCGGGAGGAACAGATACGCAGTATTTT.